The next 26 T cell receptor beta chains were all read from a single sample in a study of human T cells and chemical hapten exposure. Time point: pre-sensitization, week 0. The treatment was: therapeutic diphenylcyclopropenone sensitization with weekly scalp DPC. TCRdb ran MiXCR on the RACE reads and lists one entry per CDR3 protein. The sample holds around 330,000 distinct CDR3 sequences, 4.5% to 5.5% seen once. Sequences were derived from whole blood, sampled in connection with sensitization to the hapten diphenylcyclopropenone (DPC). These receptors came from a woman younger than 30 with alopecia areata. Some clones in this sample may be carry-over from other donors' samples.

The rearrangement uses TRBV28 and TRBJ1-6; no clear D gene. Deletions cut 3 bases from V and 7 bases from J, with 10 bases between. Germline loops: CDR1 MDHEN, CDR2 SYDVKM. This CDR3 comprises 14 residues. The CDR3 DNA follows: TGTGCCAGCAGTTTTTTGGGAGTCAATTCACCCCTCCACTTT. Protein product: CASSFLGVNSPLHF.

This clonotype was seen many times. The genes are TRBV4-3 and TRBJ1-1, with TRBD1 as a possible D gene (6 bases). The CDR3 is 16 amino acids. Germline CDR1 is LGHNA and CDR2 is YSLEER. Trimming stripped 0 bases from V and 5 bases from J, with 16 bases between. CDR3 coding DNA: TGCGCCAGCAGCCAAGATCCGGCAGGGGCGGGGACTGAAGCTTTCTTT. Protein sequence: CASSQDPAGAGTEAFF.

The chain couples TRBV7-2 to TRBJ1-6; possibly TRBD1 for D (6 bases). Trimming cost V 1 base and J 9 bases, with 13 bases left between them. The CDR3 has 15 amino acids. The germline CDR1 and CDR2 sequences are SGHTA and FQGNSA. CDR3 loop: CASSLGPTRGSPLHF. DNA for the CDR3: TGTGCCAGCAGCTTAGGCCCTACCAGGGGTTCACCCCTCCACTTT.

This clonotype was observed many times. The chain links TRBV20-1 to TRBJ2-5, with a possible D match to TRBD1 (7 bases). The CDR3 runs 14 residues. V was pared by 4 bases and J by 7 bases, with 19 bases between. Germline CDR1 is DFQATT and CDR2 is SNEGSKA (reference sequence). CDR3: CSATRGDSRGTQYF. The CDR3 coding sequence is TGCAGTGCTACCAGGGGGGACTCGAGGGGGACCCAGTACTTC.

In its sample, this clonotype was seen many times. The rearrangement links TRBV7-2 to TRBJ2-5; the D gene is possibly TRBD2 (6 bases). The CDR3 extends over 14 amino acids. V lost 0 bases to trimming and J lost 4 bases, with 9 bases between them. Germline V lookup: CDR1 SGHTA, CDR2 FQGNSA. The CDR3 reads CASSLALATETQYF. In nucleotides, the CDR3 is TGTGCCAGCAGCTTAGCCCTAGCGACAGAGACCCAGTACTTC.

V and J are TRBV6-5 and TRBJ1-2, with no clear D. Germline CDR1 and CDR2: MNHEY and SVGAGI. This CDR3 has 14 amino acids. The V gene lost 6 bases and the J gene lost 0 bases, with 11 bases spanning the gap. CDR3 bases: TGTGCCAGCAGCTCGAACGTGGCTAACTATGGCTACACCTTC. This codes for CASSSNVANYGYTF.

A few counts support this clonotype. In DNA form, the CDR3 reads TGCAGTGCTAGGCCCACTCTGGGACTGCCGGGAGGCGAGCAGTACTTC. Protein product: CSARPTLGLPGGEQYF. The V call is TRBV20-1, the J call TRBJ2-7, with 7 positions matching TRBD2. CDR1 and CDR2 (germline): DFQATT, SNEGSKA (reference sequence). The CDR3 has 16 residues. Trimming took 3 bases from V and 6 from J; bases not matched to a gene: 17.

On this clonotype itself: One junction end disagrees with the germline gene, perhaps due to a read error. V is TRBV7-9 and J is TRBJ2-5; D unclear. This CDR3 contains 12 residues. Per germline, CDR1 SEHNR and CDR2 FQNEAQ (reference sequence). The CDR3 loop is CASSLAEETRYF. The DNA of the CDR3 is TGTGCCAGCAGCTTAGCCGAAGAGACCCGGTACTTC.

The chain links TRBV27 to TRBJ2-3, with a tentative D call TRBD2 (6 bases). This CDR3 has 16 residues. The V gene's germline CDR1 is MNHEY and CDR2 SMNVEV (reference sequence). Deletions cut 7 bases from V and 0 bases from J, with 17 bases between. The CDR3 nucleotides read TGTGCCAGCACTACGCCGGCCGGGGGAAGCACAGATACGCAGTATTTT. This sequence encodes CASTTPAGGSTDTQYF.

This clonotype was counted ten times or more. The rearrangement links TRBV5-1 to TRBJ1-1, with D tentatively TRBD1 (5 bases). The CDR3 covers 16 residues. Trimming removed 4 bases at V and 5 bases at J, with 21 bases between. The germline CDR1 and CDR2 sequences are SGHRS and YFSETQ. As DNA, the CDR3 is TGCGCCAGCAGCGAAGAAAGTGCGGGGCTCGGGACTGAAGCTTTCTTT. Translation gives CASSEESAGLGTEAFF.

At least ten counts were recorded for this clonotype. J is TRBJ1-2 and V is TRBV18; 7 bases fit TRBD1. CDR1 KGHSH and CDR2 LQKENI come from the germline V gene. The V and J ends lost 5 bases and 4 bases, in that order; junction bases with no gene match: 10. The CDR3 totals 15 residues. The CDR3 is CASSTGQSGSYGYTF. The CDR3 nucleotides are TGTGCCAGCTCAACGGGACAGAGTGGCAGCTATGGCTACACCTTC.

In this sample, this clonotype turned up a few times. J is TRBJ1-6 and V is TRBV20-1; D is unclear. V lost 0 bases, J lost 0 bases, and 12 bases lay in between. The length of the CDR3 is 17 residues. The germline V gene has CDR1 DFQATT and CDR2 SNEGSKA (reference sequence). The CDR3 loop reads CSARDFGRSSYNSPLHF. DNA of the CDR3: TGCAGTGCTAGAGATTTTGGGAGGAGCTCCTATAATTCACCCCTCCACTTT.

This clonotype was observed at least ten times. The J gene is TRBJ2-5, the V gene TRBV7-2; 12 bases agree with TRBD2. The CDR3 loop spans 16 amino acids. Germline values: CDR1 SGHTA, CDR2 FQGNSA. Trimming removed 5 bases from V and 5 bases from J; junction bases left unmatched: 9. CDR3 coding DNA: TGTGCCAGCAGCCACTCGACTAGCGGGGGTGCTGAGACCCAGTACTTC. It yields the protein CASSHSTSGGAETQYF.

This clonotype showed up just a few times. The CDR3 protein is CASGQGVEAFF. In nucleotides, the CDR3 is TGTGCCAGTGGACAGGGGGTAGAAGCTTTCTTT. The chain uses TRBV6-2 or TRBV6-3 and TRBJ1-1, with 10 nucleotides matching TRBD1. J was trimmed by 8 bases and V by 9 bases; bases with no gene match: 3. The CDR3 totals 11 residues. Per the germline V gene, CDR1 is MNHEY and CDR2 is SVGEGT.

The rearrangement joins TRBV28 to TRBJ2-5; TRBD2 matches at 10 bases. With 4 bases clipped from V and 1 base from J, the junction kept 6 bases outside the gene matches. The length of the CDR3 is 16 residues. Germline CDR1 and CDR2: MDHEN and SYDVKM. For the CDR3, the DNA is TGTGCCAGCAGTTCCGTAGCGGGGGGCCTCCAAGAGACCCAGTACTTC. Amino acids: CASSSVAGGLQETQYF.

This chain connects TRBV11-3 to TRBJ2-6; D is undetermined. V was shortened by 3 bases and J by 0 bases, with 9 bases between the two germline ends. CDR1 is SGHNT and CDR2 is YENEEA in the germline V gene. The CDR3 extends over 16 amino acids. The CDR3 loop reads CASSFTTGSGANVLTF. DNA for the CDR3: TGTGCCAGCAGCTTCACGACGGGCTCTGGGGCCAACGTCCTGACTTTC.

Ten or more counts support this clonotype. This chain joins TRBV12-3 or TRBV12-4 and TRBJ1-1, with D unclear. V was trimmed by 4 bases and J by 7 bases, leaving 10 bases between them. CDR3 size: 12 residues. CDR3 sequence: CASSSQLIEAFF. DNA for the CDR3: TGTGCCAGCAGTTCCCAGTTAATTGAAGCTTTCTTT.

This clonotype appeared many times. The chain has TRBV21-1 and TRBJ1-1. TRBV21-1 represents a pseudogene. This CDR3 is built from 15 residues. CDR3 loop: CASSKAWQLFTEAFF. The CDR3 DNA is TGTGCCAGCAGCAAGGCATGGCAACTTTTCACTGAAGCTTTCTTT.

This clonotype was seen repeatedly, ten times or more. This chain connects TRBV4-3 to TRBJ1-2; D gene unclear. The CDR3 has 12 amino acids. Trimming removed 1 base at V and 5 bases at J, with 5 bases between. From germline, CDR1 is LGHNA and CDR2 YSLEER. CDR3 amino acids: CASSQGQYGYTF. The DNA for the CDR3 is TGCGCCAGCAGCCAAGGCCAGTATGGCTACACCTTC.

This clonotype was seen repeatedly, ten times or more. The gene calls are TRBV27 and TRBJ2-3; 10 bases fit TRBD1. V shed 5 bases and J 7 bases; nucleotides not matched to a gene: 9. CDR3 size: 15 residues. From germline, CDR1 is MNHEY and CDR2 SMNVEV (reference sequence). The CDR3 region has the DNA TGTGCCAGCAGTCAACCGGGACAGGGGATGAATACGCAGTATTTT. It yields the protein CASSQPGQGMNTQYF.

Written as DNA, the CDR3 is TGTGCCAGCAGTGGCTATGGCTACACCTTC. The encoded protein is CASSGYGYTF. The chain uses TRBV6-1 and TRBJ1-2; no firm D call. Germline V CDR1 and CDR2: MNHNS, SASEGT. V dropped 4 bases and J dropped 4 bases, with 1 base sitting between them. The CDR3 has 10 amino acids.

This clonotype was recorded a few times. The chain carries TRBV4-2 and TRBJ2-3; no clear D gene. V was cut by 0 bases and J by 6 bases, with 4 bases left in between. Germline V gene sequence: CDR1 LGHNA, CDR2 YNFKEQ. CDR3 size: 12 residues. CDR3 in amino acids: CASSQESDTQYF. In DNA form, the CDR3 reads TGTGCCAGCAGCCAAGAAAGCGATACGCAGTATTTT.

The CDR3 bases are TGCGCCAGCAGCTGGGTGGAGGGACCCGGGGAGCTGTTTTTT. Translated, it gives CASSWVEGPGELFF. V is TRBV5-1 and J is TRBJ2-2; possibly TRBD2 for D (6 bases). The V gene's germline CDR1 is SGHRS and CDR2 YFSETQ. CDR3 size: 14 residues. With 3 bases removed from V and 6 bases from J, the gap between germline ends came to 12 bases.

This clonotype was found a few times. The chain has TRBV6-6 and TRBJ1-5; D might be TRBD1 (5 bases). This CDR3 contains 17 residues. The germline gives CDR1 MNHNY, CDR2 SVGAGI (reference sequence). V shed 7 bases and J shed 5 bases, with 24 bases lying between them. The CDR3, as DNA: TGTGCCAGCACCCGATACGACAGACAATGGGTTTATCAGCCCCAGCATTTT. Protein sequence: CASTRYDRQWVYQPQHF.

This clonotype has only a few counts. This chain links TRBV5-4 with TRBJ2-3; 8 bases are shared with TRBD1. In germline, CDR1 is SGHNT, CDR2 YYREEE (reference sequence). The CDR3 runs to 15 residues. V lost 3 bases to trimming and J lost 6 bases; unmatched junction nucleotides: 9. CDR3 DNA sequence: TGTGCCAGCAGCTCCCGGACAGGGTACTCGGATACGCAGTATTTT. It specifies CASSSRTGYSDTQYF.

Of note for this clonotype: Germline and junction disagree at one end, which may indicate a read error. The J gene is TRBJ2-1, the V gene TRBV20-1; D gene ambiguous. The CDR3 is made up of 14 amino acids. CDR1 and CDR2 (germline): DFQATT, SNEGSKA (reference sequence). Here the CDR3 reads CGARALTGSNEQFF. CDR3 bases: TGCGGTGCTAGAGCTTTGACCGGGTCCAATGAGCAGTTCTTC.